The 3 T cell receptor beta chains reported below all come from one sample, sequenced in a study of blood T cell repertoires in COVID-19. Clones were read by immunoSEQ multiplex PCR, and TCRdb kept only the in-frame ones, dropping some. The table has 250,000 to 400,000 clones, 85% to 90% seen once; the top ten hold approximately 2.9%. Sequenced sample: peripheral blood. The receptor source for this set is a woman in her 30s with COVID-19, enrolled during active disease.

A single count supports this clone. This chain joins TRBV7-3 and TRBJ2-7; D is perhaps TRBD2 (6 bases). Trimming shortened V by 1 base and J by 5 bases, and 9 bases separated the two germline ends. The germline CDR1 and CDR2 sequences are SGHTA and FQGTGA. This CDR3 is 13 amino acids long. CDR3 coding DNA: TGTGCCAGCAGCTTAAAGACGGGGGACGAGCAGTACTTC. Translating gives CASSLKTGDEQYF.

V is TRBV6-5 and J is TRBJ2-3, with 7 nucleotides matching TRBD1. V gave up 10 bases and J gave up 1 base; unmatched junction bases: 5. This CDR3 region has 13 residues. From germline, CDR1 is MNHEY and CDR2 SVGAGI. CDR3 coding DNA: TGTGCCATCAACAGGGGCCGCACAGATACGCAGTATTTT. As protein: CAINRGRTDTQYF.

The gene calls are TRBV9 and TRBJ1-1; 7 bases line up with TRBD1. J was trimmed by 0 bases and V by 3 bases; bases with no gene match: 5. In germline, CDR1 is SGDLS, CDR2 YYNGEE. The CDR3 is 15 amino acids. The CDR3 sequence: CASSAKGTVNTEAFF. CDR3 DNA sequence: TGTGCCAGCAGCGCCAAAGGGACAGTGAACACTGAAGCTTTCTTT.